This TCR beta chain emerged from a study of cytomegalovirus exposure and HLA in healthy donors. General study points: It was in a later analysis that TCR association rates were seen to vary by HLA locus, highest for DRB1 and lowest for HLA-C.

As to this clone: Its antigen is currently unknown.

The PCR had 60 Vbeta and 13 Jbeta primers. Assay used: immunoSEQ multiplex PCR; TCRdb lists only in-frame clones, some missing. The data contain about 78,000 clones, around 80% of them singletons. The receptor's source is a woman in her forties or fifties in good health and CMV-seropositive. The sample comprised PBMCs.

The CDR3 loop reads CASRQFRQGDYGYTF. The CDR3 region has the DNA TGTGCCAGTAGGCAGTTCCGACAGGGTGACTATGGCTACACCTTC. This chain links TRBV19 with TRBJ1-2, with 7 bases identical to TRBD1. CDR3 size: 15 residues. Germline V gives CDR1 LNHDA, CDR2 SQIVND (reference sequence). J gave up 3 bases and V 6 bases, and 10 bases lay outside the gene matches.